The TCR beta chain under discussion was sequenced for a study of cytomegalovirus exposure and HLA in healthy donors. Study as a whole: Drawn from HLA-typed donors, tens of millions of unique TCRs were held in an early data release. Regarding the study as a whole: Most observed TCR sequences were rare, whereas some public TCRs were detected in many donors. The authors confirmed in vitro that a few CMV-associated chains were specific for CMV antigens. Investigators reported 150 to 200 TCR beta chains as tied to cytomegalovirus.

About this clone itself: Its antigen remains unknown.

Germline loops: CDR1 WNHNN, CDR2 SYGVQD (reference sequence). The CDR3 is made up of 16 amino acids. V lost 0 bases and J lost 2; bases outside the gene matches: 5. It was with 60 Vbeta and 13 Jbeta primers that the PCR ran. TCRdb's table, derived via immunoSEQ multiplex PCR, lists solely in-frame clones and lacks some. The profile shows 150,000 or so clones, about 80% of them singletons. The chain employs TRBV10-1 and TRBJ2-3, with TRBD1 matching over 7 bases. Sequencing was performed on PBMCs. This TCR was recovered from a man aged 25-45 years in good health and CMV-seropositive. This CDR3 reads CASSESTGSPTDTQYF. The CDR3 DNA is TGCGCCAGCAGTGAGTCGACAGGGTCCCCCACAGATACGCAGTATTTT.